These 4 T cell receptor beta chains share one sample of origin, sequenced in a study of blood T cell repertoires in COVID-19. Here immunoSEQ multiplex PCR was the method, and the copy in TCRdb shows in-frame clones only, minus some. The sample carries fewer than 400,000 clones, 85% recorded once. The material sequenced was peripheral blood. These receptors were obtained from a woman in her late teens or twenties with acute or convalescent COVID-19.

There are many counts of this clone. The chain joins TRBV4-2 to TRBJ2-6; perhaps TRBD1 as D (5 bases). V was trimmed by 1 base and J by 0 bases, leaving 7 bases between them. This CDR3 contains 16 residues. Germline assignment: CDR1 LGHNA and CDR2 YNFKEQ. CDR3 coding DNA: TGTGCCAGCAGCCAAGGACAGAGCTCTGGGGCCAACGTCCTGACTTTC. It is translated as CASSQGQSSGANVLTF.

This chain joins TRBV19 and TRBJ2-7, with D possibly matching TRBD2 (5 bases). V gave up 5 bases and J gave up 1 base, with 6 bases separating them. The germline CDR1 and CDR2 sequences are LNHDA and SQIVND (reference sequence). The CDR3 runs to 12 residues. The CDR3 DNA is TGTGCCAGTAGTGGGAGATCCTACGAGCAGTACTTC. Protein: CASSGRSYEQYF. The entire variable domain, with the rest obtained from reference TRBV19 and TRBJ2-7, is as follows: DGGITQSPKYLFRKEGQNVTLSCEQNLNHDAMYWYRQDPGQGLRLIYYSQIVNDFQKGDIAEGYSVSREKKESFPLTVTSAQKNPTAFYLCASSGRSYEQYFGPGTRLTVT.

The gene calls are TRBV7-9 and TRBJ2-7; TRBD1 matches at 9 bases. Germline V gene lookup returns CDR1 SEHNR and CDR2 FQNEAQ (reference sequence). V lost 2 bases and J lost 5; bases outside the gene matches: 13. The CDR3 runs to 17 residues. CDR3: CASSLSVGQGKWHEQYF. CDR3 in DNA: TGTGCCAGCAGCTTAAGCGTGGGACAGGGAAAATGGCACGAGCAGTACTTC.

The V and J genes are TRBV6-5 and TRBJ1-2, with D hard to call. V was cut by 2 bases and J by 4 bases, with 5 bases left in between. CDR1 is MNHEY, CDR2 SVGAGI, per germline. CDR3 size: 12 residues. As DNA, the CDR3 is TGTGCCAGCAGTTACAGTAGCTATGGCTACACCTTC. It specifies CASSYSSYGYTF.